This T cell receptor beta chain came from a study of T cell responses to AZD1222 COVID-19 vaccine. Measured with immunoSEQ multiplex PCR; TCRdb has only the in-frame clones, and not every one. Of fewer than 100,000 clones in the sample, around 83% were seen once. Comment on this clone: Its antigen is still unknown.

The CDR3 is 14 residues long. In germline, CDR1 is MDHEN, CDR2 SYDVKM. V dropped 6 bases and J dropped 7; count of bases not matched to a gene: 11. Overall study findings and caveats: Unmutated regions of variants are reportedly targeted by nearly half of spike-specific TCRs. Across spike, vaccine-associated CD4 TCRs were found, dominant at 160-218 and 743-854. In a largely white British group with more females than males, clonal diversity was possibly underestimated.

The sequenced sample was peripheral blood, obtained on day 0 of AZD1222 vaccination. The chain employs TRBV28 and TRBJ1-1, with 7 bases matching TRBD1. This clonotype originated in an adult in good health. CDR3 nucleotide sequence: TGTGCCAGCAGCAAGGGGGCCGGGAATAGTGAAGCTTTCTTT. Protein product: CASSKGAGNSEAFF. Based on the CDR3 plus reference TRBV28 and TRBJ1-1, the full variable domain is DVKVTQSSRYLVKRTGEKVFLECVQDMDHENMFWYRQDPGLGLRLIYFSYDVKMKEKGDIPEGYSVSREKKERFSLILESASTNQTSMYLCASSKGAGNSEAFFGQGTRLTVV.